This is a list of T cell receptor beta chains from one sample in a study of cytotoxic CD8 clonotypes in ibrutinib-treated CLL. The repertoire was sequenced with immunoSEQ multiplex PCR; TCRdb's copy has only in-frame clones and lacks some. Here the sample spans fewer than 35,000 clones, approximately 85% being singletons. The material was PBMCs, obtained after 24 months of ibrutinib treatment. These receptors came from a human donor with chronic lymphocytic leukemia. CDR3s include the opening cysteine and the closing phenylalanine or tryptophan. A D gene is named only where the DNA matches it firmly. Expanded clones are given a class, and other clones once, few, many or no size at all.

v_gene	abundance	len	j_gene	d_gene	CDR3nt	CDR3aa
TRBV5-1	NA	15	TRBJ2-3	NA	TGCGCCAGCAGCTTACAGGGAGTTGGCACAGATACGCAGTATTTT	CASSLQGVGTDTQYF
TRBV2	NA	15	TRBJ2-1	TRBD2	TGTGCCAGCAGTGTGGAGCGGGGGTCTTACAATGAGCAGTTCTTC	CASSVERGSYNEQFF
TRBV7-8	NA	16	TRBJ2-7	NA	TGTGCCAGCAGCTTAGGGGGGTCAGGAACTCCCTACGAGCAGTACTTC	CASSLGGSGTPYEQYF
TRBV27	NA	15	TRBJ1-1	TRBD1	TGTGCCAGCAGTTCCGACAGGGGTCCGTATTTCAGAGCTTTCTTT	CASSSDRGPYFRAFF
TRBV18	NA	15	TRBJ2-7	TRBD1	TGTGCCAGCTCACCACCGGGACAGGACCACAACGAGCAGTACTTC	CASSPPGQDHNEQYF
TRBV5-4	few	14	TRBJ1-2	NA	TGTGCCAGCAGCTTGGCCTTGCAGAACTATGGCTACACCTTC	CASSLALQNYGYTF
TRBV5-1	NA	15	TRBJ2-3	NA	TGCGCCAGCAGCTTCCGACAGAGTAGAACAGATACGCAGTATTTT	CASSFRQSRTDTQYF
TRBV7-2	NA	16	TRBJ2-3	TRBD1	TGTGCCAGCCGACTCGGAGGACAGGGCCACACAGATACGCAGTATTTT	CASRLGGQGHTDTQYF
TRBV4-1	NA	14	TRBJ1-4	TRBD1	TGCGCCAGCAGCCCCGGGACAGACAATGAAAAACTGTTTTTT	CASSPGTDNEKLFF
TRBV25-1	once	14	TRBJ1-1	NA	TGTGCCAGCAGTGACCCCCGATCCCCCACTGAAGCTTTCTTT	CASSDPRSPTEAFF
TRBV28	NA	11	TRBJ1-1	NA	TGTGCCAGCAGTTCTTCCGTGAAAGCTTTCTTT	CASSSSVKAFF
TRBV7-3	NA	15	TRBJ2-1	NA	TGTGCCAGCAGCTCGAGGGGGGGCGGGTCCCATGAGCAGTTCTTC	CASSSRGGGSHEQFF
TRBV6-6	NA	14	TRBJ2-1	NA	TGTGCCAGCAGCTTTACCGGGAACTACAATGAGCAGTTCTTC	CASSFTGNYNEQFF
TRBV23-1	NA	16	TRBJ2-3	TRBD1	TGCGCCAGCAGTCCCGGGGACAGGGGGGCCACAGATACGCAGTATTTT	CASSPGDRGATDTQYF
TRBV19	NA	19	TRBJ1-5	TRBD1	TGTGCCAGTAGCGAACTGCCTGGGACAGGGGGTATGGCCCATCAGCCCCAGCATTTT	CASSELPGTGGMAHQPQHF
TRBV7-7	NA	14	TRBJ2-1	NA	TGTGCTAGCAGCTTAGATCCGGGGGCTAATGAGCAGTTCTTC	CASSLDPGANEQFF
TRBV9	once	19	TRBJ2-2	NA	TGTGCCAGCAGCGTAGTTAAGAAAGGAGAACAGCAGAACACCGGGGAGCTGTTTTTT	CASSVVKKGEQQNTGELFF
TRBV27	medium-sized	17	TRBJ1-6	NA	TGTGCCAGCAGTCTCCATTTGACAGAACAGGATAATTCACCCCTCCACTTT	CASSLHLTEQDNSPLHF
TRBV27	NA	13	TRBJ2-7	NA	TGTGCCAGCAGAGATAAGGTGTCCTACGAGCAGTACTTC	CASRDKVSYEQYF
TRBV5-5	few	15	TRBJ1-5	NA	TGTGCCAGCAGCTTGGGGCAGGTGATCAATCAGCCCCAGCATTTT	CASSLGQVINQPQHF
TRBV15	NA	13	TRBJ1-2	NA	TGTGCCACCAGCAGAGTACAGGACTATGGCTACACCTTC	CATSRVQDYGYTF
TRBV6-5	few	14	TRBJ1-5	NA	TGTGCCAGCAGTTACGCCTATAGCAATCAGCCCCAGCATTTT	CASSYAYSNQPQHF
TRBV7-9	once	16	TRBJ2-3	TRBD1	TGTGCCAGCAGTCTTTCGGGACAGGGATACACAGATACGCAGTATTTT	CASSLSGQGYTDTQYF
TRBV28	NA	14	TRBJ1-1	NA	TGTGCCAGCACCAAACAGGGACCGAACACTGAAGCTTTCTTT	CASTKQGPNTEAFF
TRBV7-3	few	13	TRBJ2-7	TRBD1	TGTGCCAGCAGCTTAAGACAGGGCTACGAGCAGTACTTC	CASSLRQGYEQYF
TRBV18	NA	16	TRBJ2-2	NA	TGTGCCAGCTCACAACAAGGCTCCGCGAACACCGGGGAGCTGTTTTTT	CASSQQGSANTGELFF
TRBV11-2	NA	16	TRBJ1-2	NA	TGTGCCAGCAGCTTAGATCTTGGGAGGCAGGGTAGTGGCTACACCTTC	CASSLDLGRQGSGYTF
TRBV18	NA	11	TRBJ2-3	NA	TGTGCCAGCTCACCAGCCGATACGCAGTATTTT	CASSPADTQYF
TRBV7-9	few	15	TRBJ1-4	NA	TGTGCCAGCAGCTTATGGGTCCGGGCAAATGAAAAACTGTTTTTT	CASSLWVRANEKLFF
TRBV7-2	NA	14	TRBJ2-2	NA	TGTGCCAGCAGCTTAGGCCAGGGCACCGGGGAGCTGTTTTTT	CASSLGQGTGELFF
TRBV11-1	NA	14	TRBJ2-7	NA	TGTGCCAGCAGCCCCGGAAGAGCGATGAACGAGCAGTACTTC	CASSPGRAMNEQYF
TRBV19	NA	13	TRBJ2-1	NA	TGTGCCAGTAGGGGGGGCGCGGTGAATGAGCAGTTCTTC	CASRGGAVNEQFF
TRBV6-5	NA	13	TRBJ1-2	NA	TGTGCCAGCAGTTCTCCGGGCGTCTATGGCTACACCTTC	CASSSPGVYGYTF
TRBV9	NA	13	TRBJ1-2	NA	TGTGCCAGCAGCGTAGCTCCGGGGGATGGCTACACCTTC	CASSVAPGDGYTF
TRBV7-9	NA	14	TRBJ1-4	NA	TGTGCCAGCAGCTCGACAGGCGCGTACGAAAAACTGTTTTTT	CASSSTGAYEKLFF
TRBV9	NA	11	TRBJ2-3	NA	TGTGCCAGCAGCGCACTCGATACGCAGTATTTT	CASSALDTQYF
TRBV29-1	NA	13	TRBJ2-3	TRBD1	TGCAGCGTTCGGGACAGGGGCACAGATACGCAGTATTTT	CSVRDRGTDTQYF
TRBV10-3	NA	14	TRBJ1-2	NA	TGTGCCATCAGAGGACAGTACGGTAACTATGGCTACACCTTC	CAIRGQYGNYGYTF
TRBV7-3	NA	14	TRBJ2-1	NA	TGTGCCAGCAGCCCAGGGGGGGACGCCGGTGAGCAGTTCTTC	CASSPGGDAGEQFF
TRBV27	NA	14	TRBJ2-7	TRBD1	TGTGCCAGCGCCGGGACAGGGGGCTTTCGCGAGCAGTACTTC	CASAGTGGFREQYF
TRBV28	NA	12	TRBJ2-3	TRBD1	TGTGCCAGCAGCAGGGGACAGGGTGGGCAGTATTTT	CASSRGQGGQYF
TRBV5-6	NA	15	TRBJ2-1	TRBD1	TGTGCCAGCAGCTTCAGGACAGGAGTTTACAATGAGCAGTTCTTC	CASSFRTGVYNEQFF
TRBV4-1	NA	17	TRBJ2-3	TRBD2	TGCGCCAGCAGCCAATTGCCCGGGACTAGCCCCACAGATACGCAGTATTTT	CASSQLPGTSPTDTQYF
TRBV5-1	NA	16	TRBJ2-5	TRBD2	TGCGCCAGCAGCTTAACTAGCGGGGTTATGAGGGAGACCCAGTACTTC	CASSLTSGVMRETQYF
TRBV5-6	NA	14	TRBJ2-1	TRBD2	TGTGCCGGAAAAAAGCGGGGGGCGTACAATGAGCAGTTCTTC	CAGKKRGAYNEQFF
TRBV10-1	NA	16	TRBJ2-3	TRBD2	TGCGCCAGCAGTGAGTCGACTAGCGGGGACACAGATACGCAGTATTTT	CASSESTSGDTDTQYF
TRBV6-5	once	13	TRBJ2-7	TRBD2	TGTGCCAGCAGTAGGGGACTATCCTACGAGCAGTACTTC	CASSRGLSYEQYF
TRBV5-1	NA	13	TRBJ1-2	NA	TGCGCCAGCAGCTTTGCGGGTAACTATGGCTACACCTTC	CASSFAGNYGYTF
TRBV15	once	14	TRBJ1-5	NA	TGTGCCACCAGCAGAGGCAGGCTCAATCAGCCCCAGCATTTT	CATSRGRLNQPQHF
TRBV18	NA	18	TRBJ2-1	TRBD2	TGTGCCAGCTCACCACAGGCTCCGGGACTAGCGGCCTACAATGAGCAGTTCTTC	CASSPQAPGLAAYNEQFF
TRBV9	NA	13	TRBJ2-1	NA	TGTGCCAGCAGCGACTACGGATTCAATGAGCAGTTCTTC	CASSDYGFNEQFF